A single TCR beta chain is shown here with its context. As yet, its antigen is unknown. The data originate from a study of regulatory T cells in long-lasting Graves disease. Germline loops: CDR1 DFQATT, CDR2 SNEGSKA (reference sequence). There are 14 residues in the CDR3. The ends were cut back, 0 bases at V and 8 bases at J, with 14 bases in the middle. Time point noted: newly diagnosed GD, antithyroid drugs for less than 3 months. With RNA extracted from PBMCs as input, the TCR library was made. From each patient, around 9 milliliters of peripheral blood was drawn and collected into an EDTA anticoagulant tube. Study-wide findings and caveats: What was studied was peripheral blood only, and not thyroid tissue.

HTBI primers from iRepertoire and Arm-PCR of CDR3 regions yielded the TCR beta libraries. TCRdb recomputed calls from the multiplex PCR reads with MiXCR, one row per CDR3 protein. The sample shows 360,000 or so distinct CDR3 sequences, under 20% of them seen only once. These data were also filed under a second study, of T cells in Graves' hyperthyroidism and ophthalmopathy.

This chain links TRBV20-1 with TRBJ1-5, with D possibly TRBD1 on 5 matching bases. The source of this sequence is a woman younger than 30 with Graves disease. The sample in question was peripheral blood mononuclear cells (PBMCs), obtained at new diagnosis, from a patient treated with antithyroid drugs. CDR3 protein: CSARDWTRPEPQHF. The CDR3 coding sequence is TGCAGTGCTAGAGATTGGACAAGGCCGGAGCCCCAGCATTTT.